The sequence of this T cell receptor beta chain was determined in a study of T cell repertoires in cytomegalovirus infection. Overall study context: Public TCR beta signature analysis indicated the presence of both CMV infection and matching HLA type. Study-wide findings and caveats: The ex vivo response was dominated by HLA-C-restricted CMV-specific TCR beta clonotypes. Public TCR beta family frequency separated CMV-and-HLA carriers, including in an independent cohort.

This clonotype has a count of ten or more. What it recognizes is unknown. Trimming shortened V by 4 bases and J by 4 bases, and 13 bases separated the two germline ends. Germline CDR1 is SEHNR and CDR2 is FQNEAQ (reference sequence). The CDR3 contains 14 residues. TCRdb reprocessed the reads with MiXCR, giving one entry per CDR3 protein. The sample lists about 180,000 distinct CDR3 sequences, approximately 15% occurring once. The chain joins TRBV7-9 to TRBJ1-2, with D unclear. The sequence was obtained from a human donor in good health (CMV status not recorded). Some clones in this sample may be carry-over from other donors' samples. The specimen was PBMCs. CDR3 bases: TGTGCCAGCAGCTCTCGGGCCGAGTTCTATGGCTACACCTTC. Its protein is CASSSRAEFYGYTF.